A single sample is the source of the 24 T cell receptor beta chains below, sequenced in a study of OX40 agonist ivuxolimab in advanced cancers. Clones were read by immunoSEQ multiplex PCR, and TCRdb kept only the in-frame ones, dropping some. The data hold approximately 50,000 clones, with about 93% observed a single time. Source: CD4+ or CD8+ T cells sorted from blood, taken in a trial of the OX40 agonist ivuxolimab. The receptors here all came from an adult with an advanced solid tumor such as melanoma, head and neck, liver or kidney cancer.

This clone was observed a single time. J is TRBJ2-1 and V is TRBV19; the D gene could be TRBD1 or TRBD2 (5 bases each). V shed 8 bases and J shed 6 bases, with 17 bases lying between them. CDR1 LNHDA and CDR2 SQIVND come from the germline V gene (reference sequence). CDR3 length equals 14 residues. The chain's CDR3 is CASSRDGGINEQFF. As DNA, the CDR3 is TGTGCCAGTTCTCGGGACGGTGGGATCAATGAGCAGTTCTTC.

The chain joins TRBV9 to TRBJ2-1; 10 bases are a match to TRBD2. This CDR3 is 15 amino acids long. Unmatched junction bases numbered 2, after V lost 0 bases and J lost 5 bases. Germline CDR1 SGDLS, CDR2 YYNGEE. CDR3 sequence: CASSVGLAGDNEQFF. In DNA form, the CDR3 reads TGTGCCAGCAGCGTAGGGCTAGCGGGGGACAATGAGCAGTTCTTC.

This clone was observed once. The chain carries TRBV4-2 and TRBJ2-1; 7 bases agree with TRBD2. V lost 0 bases and J lost 7; bases outside the gene matches: 12. CDR1 LGHNA and CDR2 YNFKEQ come from the germline V gene. CDR3 size: 17 residues. CDR3 bases: TGTGCCAGCAGCCAAGATTTGGCTAGCGGACGCTTTAATGAGCAGTTCTTC. The encoded protein is CASSQDLASGRFNEQFF.

CDR3 in amino acids: CASSLALLAGSSYNEQFF. In DNA, the CDR3 is TGTGCCAGCAGCTTAGCGCTTCTAGCGGGGAGCTCCTACAATGAGCAGTTCTTC. This rearrangement joins TRBV7-6 to TRBJ2-1, with TRBD2 matching 9 bases. From germline, CDR1 is SGHVS and CDR2 FNYEAQ. J lost 0 bases, V lost 0 bases, and 6 bases had no gene match. The CDR3 consists of 18 residues.

The chain has TRBV7-8 and TRBJ2-1; D is undetermined. Germline assignment: CDR1 SGHVS and CDR2 FQNEAQ. Deletions cut 1 base from V and 8 bases from J, with 9 bases between. This CDR3 contains 13 residues. CDR3 in DNA: TGTGCCAGCAGCTTAGTTTTAAATGATGAGCAGTTCTTC. Protein: CASSLVLNDEQFF.

The V gene is TRBV13, the J gene TRBJ2-5; 10 positions agree with TRBD2. This CDR3 region has 15 residues. Trimming removed 5 bases from V and 2 bases from J; junction bases left unmatched: 5. Germline CDR1 PRHDT, CDR2 FYEKMQ (reference sequence). The CDR3: CASSPRLAGQETQYF. The CDR3 nucleotides read TGTGCCAGCAGCCCGCGACTAGCGGGTCAAGAGACCCAGTACTTC.

This rearrangement joins TRBV7-9 to TRBJ2-2, with 9 nucleotides matching TRBD2. The CDR3 is 15 amino acids. V dropped 7 bases and J dropped 4; count of bases not matched to a gene: 7. Germline V gene sequence: CDR1 SEHNR, CDR2 FQNEAQ (reference sequence). The CDR3 sequence is CASNLSGRPTGELFF. The CDR3 coding sequence is TGTGCCAGCAACCTGAGCGGGAGGCCCACCGGGGAGCTGTTTTTT. Full variable domain (missing parts from reference TRBV7-9 and TRBJ2-2): DTGVSQNPRHKITKRGQNVTFRCDPISEHNRLYWYRQTLGQGPEFLTYFQNEAQLEKSRLLSDRFSAERPKGSFSTLEIQRTEQGDSAMYLCASNLSGRPTGELFFGEGSRLTVL.

CDR3 coding DNA: TGTGCCAGCAGCTCACGGAGCTCCTACGAGCAGTACTTC. Translated: CASSSRSSYEQYF. This sequence joins TRBV13 and TRBJ2-7; D is unresolved. The CDR3 is 13 amino acids. Trimming removed 4 bases from V and 0 bases from J, with 7 bases in between. The germline V gene encodes CDR1 PRHDT and CDR2 FYEKMQ (reference sequence).

The chain carries TRBV21-1 and TRBJ1-5. TRBV21-1 is annotated as a pseudogene. The CDR3 consists of 15 residues. This CDR3 reads CASNPPREGNQPQHF. The CDR3 DNA is TGTGCCAGCAACCCACCAAGGGAGGGCAATCAGCCCCAGCATTTT.

In this sample, this clone turned up once. The chain's CDR3 is CASSYSKWTGKDEQYF. In nucleotides, the CDR3 is TGTGCCAGCAGTTACTCGAAATGGACCGGGAAGGACGAGCAGTACTTC. The chain combines TRBV6-5 with TRBJ2-7; perhaps TRBD2 as D (5 bases). This CDR3 region has 16 residues. V was trimmed by 0 bases and J by 5 bases, leaving 17 bases between them. Germline-derived CDR1 and CDR2 are MNHEY and SVGAGI.

This chain links TRBV4-3 with TRBJ2-1; 13 positions match TRBD2. With V trimmed by 4 bases and J by 1 base, 10 bases remained unmatched. Germline values: CDR1 LGHNA, CDR2 YSLEER. The CDR3 is made up of 19 amino acids. CDR3 protein: CASSPGTSGTQSSYNEQFF. CDR3 nucleotide sequence: TGCGCCAGCAGCCCCGGGACTAGCGGGACCCAATCTTCCTACAATGAGCAGTTCTTC.

This chain uses TRBV5-5 with TRBJ1-5, with 9 bases that match TRBD1. This CDR3 has 16 residues. The junction had 5 bases not matched to a gene; V was cut back by 4 bases and J by 0 bases. The germline V gene has CDR1 SGHKS and CDR2 YYEKEE (reference sequence). CDR3 sequence (DNA): TGTGCCAGCAGCCTGGACAGGGGTTATAGCAATCAGCCCCAGCATTTT. Protein product: CASSLDRGYSNQPQHF.

The chain uses TRBV25-1 and TRBJ1-1; D unclear. From germline, CDR1 is MGHDK and CDR2 SYGVNS. The ends were cut back, 6 bases at V and 3 bases at J, with 11 bases in the middle. The CDR3 consists of 13 residues. DNA for the CDR3: TGTGCCAGCAGCCCGGGCCGGGACACTGAAGCTTTCTTT. It codes for CASSPGRDTEAFF.

CDR3 protein: CASSLSSSYNEQFF. As DNA, the CDR3 is TGTGCCAGCAGCTTGAGTAGCTCCTACAATGAGCAGTTCTTC. This chain connects TRBV7-3 to TRBJ2-1; no clear D. The CDR3 sequence is 14 residues long. CDR1 and CDR2 from the germline V gene are SGHTA and FQGTGA. V was trimmed by 3 bases and J by 0 bases, leaving 6 bases between them.

DNA of the CDR3: TGTGCCAGCAGCGTAGGCTACAGGGGTGGGGATACGCAGTATTTT. This codes for CASSVGYRGGDTQYF. The gene calls are TRBV9 and TRBJ2-3; 7 bases match TRBD1. This CDR3 has 15 amino acids. Per the germline V gene, CDR1 is SGDLS and CDR2 is YYNGEE. J was trimmed by 6 bases and V by 0 bases; bases with no gene match: 7.

This clone was detected only once. The chain joins TRBV4-1 to TRBJ2-1; the D is unclear. The CDR3 extends over 17 amino acids. Trimming took off 2 bases at V and 0 bases at J, with 14 bases between the two ends. The V gene's germline CDR1 is MGHRA and CDR2 YSYEKL. Written as DNA, the CDR3 is TGCGCCAGCAGCCAAAAATACCCTCAGAGCTCCTACAATGAGCAGTTCTTC. Its protein is CASSQKYPQSSYNEQFF.

This chain uses TRBV27 with TRBJ2-6; D gene uncertain. CDR3 length: 15 amino acids. The germline V gene has CDR1 MNHEY and CDR2 SMNVEV (reference sequence). V dropped 7 bases and J dropped 0 bases, with 10 bases sitting between them. DNA for the CDR3: TGTGCCAGCACTCTTGGCAGCTCTGGGGCCAACGTCCTGACTTTC. This gives the protein CASTLGSSGANVLTF.

This clone was detected once. The chain couples TRBV30 to TRBJ2-1; 12 nucleotides align to TRBD2. Germline V gene lookup returns CDR1 GTSNPN and CDR2 SVGIG (reference sequence). V was pared by 2 bases and J by 4 bases, with 6 bases of the junction left unmatched. The CDR3 contains 16 residues. In DNA form, the CDR3 reads TGTGCCTGGAGTTCCCTAGCGGGAGGGGGGTACAATGAGCAGTTCTTC. This codes for CAWSSLAGGGYNEQFF.

The V and J genes are TRBV15 and TRBJ2-5; the D is unclear. Germline V gives CDR1 LNHNV, CDR2 YYDKDF (reference sequence). The CDR3 is made up of 16 amino acids. Trimming stripped 1 base from V and 0 bases from J, with 12 bases between. The CDR3, as DNA: TGTGCCACCAGCAGAGTCCCCACAAGGTACCAAGAGACCCAGTACTTC. Its protein is CATSRVPTRYQETQYF.

V is TRBV9 and J is TRBJ2-5; D not resolved. The CDR3 runs 10 residues. V lost 7 bases, J lost 5 bases, and 6 bases lay in between. Germline CDR1 SGDLS, CDR2 YYNGEE. Here the CDR3 DNA reads TGTGCCAGCGGCCTGGAGACCCAGTACTTC. Encoded protein: CASGLETQYF.

J is TRBJ1-1 and V is TRBV7-9; D is possibly TRBD1 (5 bases). Germline assignment: CDR1 SEHNR and CDR2 FQNEAQ (reference sequence). The CDR3 sequence is 12 residues long. V was trimmed by 5 bases and J by 4 bases, leaving 8 bases between them. CDR3 sequence reads: CASSAGTTEAFF. The CDR3 bases are TGTGCCAGCAGCGCCGGGACCACTGAAGCTTTCTTT. Based on the CDR3 plus reference TRBV7-9 and TRBJ1-1, the full variable domain is DTGVSQNPRHKITKRGQNVTFRCDPISEHNRLYWYRQTLGQGPEFLTYFQNEAQLEKSRLLSDRFSAERPKGSFSTLEIQRTEQGDSAMYLCASSAGTTEAFFGQGTRLTVV.

The chain has TRBV5-4 and TRBJ1-5; D is possibly TRBD1 (5 bases). Germline-derived CDR1 and CDR2 are SGHNT and YYREEE (reference sequence). Trimming shortened V by 2 bases and J by 0 bases, and 21 bases separated the two germline ends. The CDR3 is 19 amino acids. CDR3 nucleotide sequence: TGTGCCAGCAGCTTTTCGGGGAGGTGGGGGATATATAGCAATCAGCCCCAGCATTTT. Translation gives CASSFSGRWGIYSNQPQHF.

This sequence joins TRBV10-3 and TRBJ2-2, with 9 bases aligning to TRBD1. This CDR3 comprises 15 residues. Germline V CDR1 and CDR2: ENHRY, SYGVKD. Trimming removed 4 bases from V and 7 bases from J; junction bases left unmatched: 7. The CDR3 loop is CAISGGTGIGGELFF. Here the CDR3 DNA reads TGTGCCATCAGTGGGGGGACAGGGATCGGCGGGGAGCTGTTTTTT.

This chain links TRBV4-1 with TRBJ2-5; the D is unclear. The V gene's germline CDR1 is MGHRA and CDR2 YSYEKL. The CDR3 totals 12 residues. Between the trimmed V and J ends, which lost 0 bases and 7 bases, there was a span of 6 bases. The CDR3 is CASSQDMGTQYF. CDR3 nucleotides: TGCGCCAGCAGCCAAGATATGGGGACCCAGTACTTC.